These 18 T cell receptor beta chains share one sample of origin, sequenced in a study of OX40 agonist ivuxolimab in advanced cancers. Some clones are missing from TCRdb's copy, which holds only in-frame ones; the method was immunoSEQ multiplex PCR. The sample lists about 27,000 clones, about 90% seen once, with under 25% in the top ten. Material: CD4+ or CD8+ T cells sorted from blood, obtained in a trial of the OX40 agonist ivuxolimab. The receptors were gathered from an adult with an advanced solid tumor such as melanoma, head and neck, liver or kidney cancer.

This clone was seen a few times. In nucleotides, the CDR3 is TGTGCCAGCAGTGAATGGGACCTGGAGTTCTTC. Translation: CASSEWDLEFF. The genes are TRBV25-1 and TRBJ2-1; D may match TRBD1 or TRBD2 (5 bases each). This CDR3 is built from 11 residues. Between the trimmed V and J ends, which lost 1 base and 14 bases, there was a span of 9 bases. Germline V gives CDR1 MGHDK, CDR2 SYGVNS.

CDR3 sequence (DNA): TGTGCCACCAGCAGAGACGTGGGCGCGAACACTGAAGCTTTCTTT. As protein: CATSRDVGANTEAFF. The chain uses TRBV15 and TRBJ1-1; D not certain. The germline V and J ends were trimmed by 0 bases and 1 base, with 9 bases remaining between them. There are 15 residues in the CDR3. Germline CDR1 is LNHNV and CDR2 is YYDKDF (reference sequence).

The V gene is TRBV19, the J gene TRBJ2-1, with 9 positions matching TRBD2. CDR1 LNHDA and CDR2 SQIVND come from the germline V gene (reference sequence). The V segment lost 4 bases and the J segment 3 bases; nucleotides outside the gene matches: 10. The CDR3 is made up of 17 amino acids. DNA of the CDR3: TGTGCCAGTAGTAATATTATCCTAGCGGGGATCTACAATGAGCAGTTCTTC. It is translated as CASSNIILAGIYNEQFF.

This clone appeared a single time. The chain is built from TRBV19 and TRBJ1-1, with D tentatively TRBD1 (5 bases). Germline assignment: CDR1 LNHDA and CDR2 SQIVND (reference sequence). This CDR3 comprises 12 residues. Between the trimmed V and J ends, which lost 3 bases and 6 bases, there was a span of 8 bases. Written as DNA, the CDR3 is TGTGCCAGTAGTATGGGGGGGTCTGAAGCTTTCTTT. This translates into CASSMGGSEAFF. The entire variable domain, with the rest obtained from reference TRBV19 and TRBJ1-1, is as follows: DGGITQSPKYLFRKEGQNVTLSCEQNLNHDAMYWYRQDPGQGLRLIYYSQIVNDFQKGDIAEGYSVSREKKESFPLTVTSAQKNPTAFYLCASSMGGSEAFFGQGTRLTVV.

CDR3 in amino acids: CASSAGAAGFEQYF. The CDR3 DNA reads as TGTGCCAGCAGCGCCGGGGCTGCGGGTTTCGAGCAGTACTTC. This rearrangement joins TRBV27 to TRBJ2-7, with D possibly being TRBD1 or TRBD2 (5 bases each). Trimming removed 6 bases at V and 6 bases at J, with 18 bases between. The germline CDR1 and CDR2 sequences are MNHEY and SMNVEV (reference sequence). The CDR3 spans 14 residues.

The V call is TRBV6-6, the J call TRBJ2-3; 9 positions agree with TRBD1. This CDR3 has 16 residues. From germline, CDR1 is MNHNY and CDR2 SVGAGI (reference sequence). The V and J ends lost 2 bases and 3 bases, in that order; junction bases with no gene match: 6. CDR3 nucleotide sequence: TGTGCCAGCAGTTACCTGGGGGACAGGGATACAGATACGCAGTATTTT. Translated, it gives CASSYLGDRDTDTQYF.

In nucleotides, the CDR3 is TGTGCCAGCATTAACATGGGGGAGAGCACTGAAGCTTTCTTT. Residues: CASINMGESTEAFF. J is TRBJ1-1 and V is TRBV5-5; a weak D match, TRBD1 (5 bases). V lost 6 bases and J lost 4, with 16 bases in between. This CDR3 comprises 14 residues. The V gene's germline CDR1 is SGHKS and CDR2 YYEKEE (reference sequence).

V and J are TRBV6-1 and TRBJ2-2; TRBD2 is a possible D gene (5 bases). The CDR3 runs to 13 residues. Trimming took off 4 bases at V and 7 bases at J, with 10 bases between the two ends. The V gene's germline CDR1 is MNHNS and CDR2 SASEGT. The CDR3 region has the DNA TGTGCCAGCAGTGTCCCAGGAGGCGGGGAGCTGTTTTTT. Residues: CASSVPGGGELFF.

CDR3 nucleotides: TGTGCCAGCAGCCACCTAGCGGGGGGCCCCCCCTACGAGCAGTACTTC. Its translation is CASSHLAGGPPYEQYF. This chain uses TRBV14 with TRBJ2-7, with 11 nucleotides matching TRBD2. The trim removed 3 bases at V and 2 bases at J, leaving 6 bases unmatched. CDR1 and CDR2 from the germline V gene are SGHDN and FVKESK. This CDR3 contains 16 residues.

This rearrangement joins TRBV7-9 to TRBJ2-5; TRBD1 aligns across 9 bases. With the DNA end fitting TRBJ2-7 better, the J assignment may be wrong. CDR3 size: 15 residues. The V gene's germline CDR1 is SEHNR and CDR2 FQNEAQ (reference sequence). CDR3: CASSSGQGIFYEQYF. The CDR3, as DNA: TGTGCCAGCAGCTCGGGACAGGGAATTTTCTACGAGCAGTACTTC.

The genes are TRBV28 and TRBJ2-1; D is ambiguous. The CDR3 spans 15 residues. Germline V gene data show CDR1 as MDHEN and CDR2 as SYDVKM. Trimming shortened V by 7 bases and J by 0 bases, and 13 bases separated the two germline ends. CDR3 loop: CASNLGYSSYNEQFF. CDR3 sequence (DNA): TGTGCCAGCAACCTGGGGTACAGCTCCTACAATGAGCAGTTCTTC.

The V call is TRBV15, the J call TRBJ2-1; 10 nucleotides align to TRBD2. Germline V gene sequence: CDR1 LNHNV, CDR2 YYDKDF (reference sequence). The CDR3 is 22 amino acids. V lost 1 base, J lost 2 bases, and 20 bases stayed unmatched. Written as DNA, the CDR3 is TGTGCCACCAGCAGAGCAGCGGGAGGGTCTCTAGCCGCGTCACCCGCCTACAATGAGCAGTTCTTC. It specifies CATSRAAGGSLAASPAYNEQFF.

The chain couples TRBV7-3 to TRBJ2-3; 8 positions match TRBD2. The trim removed 5 bases at V and 2 bases at J, leaving 9 bases unmatched. The CDR3 is 16 residues long. From germline, CDR1 is SGHTA and CDR2 FQGTGA. CDR3 sequence reads: CASSDRSGGVTDTQYF. As DNA, the CDR3 is TGTGCCAGCAGCGACCGGAGCGGGGGCGTCACAGATACGCAGTATTTT.

The sample holds a few counts of this clone. This chain links TRBV10-2 with TRBJ1-1; no clear D gene. The CDR3 totals 14 residues. CDR1 and CDR2 (germline): WSHSY, SAAADI. Trimming shortened V by 1 base and J by 4 bases, and 10 bases separated the two germline ends. The CDR3 DNA sequence: TGCGCCAGCAGTGAGTACGGAGGATCCACTGAAGCTTTCTTT. Protein product: CASSEYGGSTEAFF.

The rearrangement uses TRBV19 and TRBJ1-4, with D unclear. Germline V gene lookup returns CDR1 LNHDA and CDR2 SQIVND (reference sequence). The CDR3 is made up of 14 amino acids. The ends were cut back, 6 bases at V and 0 bases at J, with 8 bases in the middle. The CDR3 DNA reads as TGTGCCAGTAGATGGGGTACAACTAATGAAAAACTGTTTTTT. Amino acids: CASRWGTTNEKLFF. Full variable domain (rest looked up from reference TRBV19 and TRBJ1-4): DGGITQSPKYLFRKEGQNVTLSCEQNLNHDAMYWYRQDPGQGLRLIYYSQIVNDFQKGDIAEGYSVSREKKESFPLTVTSAQKNPTAFYLCASRWGTTNEKLFFGSGTQLSVL.

The chain uses TRBV9 and TRBJ1-4; 8 bases line up with TRBD1. Per germline, CDR1 SGDLS and CDR2 YYNGEE. This CDR3 is 15 amino acids long. After removal of 0 bases from V and 5 bases from J, the junction contained 3 bases not matched to a gene. The CDR3 DNA sequence: TGTGCCAGCAGCGTAGCAGGGGGCGCGAATGAAAAACTGTTTTTT. Encoded protein: CASSVAGGANEKLFF.

This chain connects TRBV29-1 to TRBJ2-7, with D unresolved. The CDR3 contains 10 residues. The V gene's germline CDR1 is SQVTM and CDR2 ANQGSEA. V lost 4 bases and J lost 6, with 7 bases in between. CDR3 protein: CSVVKGEQYF. The CDR3 bases are TGCAGCGTTGTTAAGGGCGAGCAGTACTTC.

The rearrangement uses TRBV25-1 and TRBJ2-1; 11 bases agree with TRBD2. This CDR3 region has 15 residues. The V gene's germline CDR1 is MGHDK and CDR2 SYGVNS. V was clipped by 5 bases and J by 6 bases; unmatched bases: 6. The CDR3 here is CASSTLAGESNEQFF. CDR3 coding DNA: TGTGCCAGCAGTACACTAGCGGGAGAAAGCAATGAGCAGTTCTTC.